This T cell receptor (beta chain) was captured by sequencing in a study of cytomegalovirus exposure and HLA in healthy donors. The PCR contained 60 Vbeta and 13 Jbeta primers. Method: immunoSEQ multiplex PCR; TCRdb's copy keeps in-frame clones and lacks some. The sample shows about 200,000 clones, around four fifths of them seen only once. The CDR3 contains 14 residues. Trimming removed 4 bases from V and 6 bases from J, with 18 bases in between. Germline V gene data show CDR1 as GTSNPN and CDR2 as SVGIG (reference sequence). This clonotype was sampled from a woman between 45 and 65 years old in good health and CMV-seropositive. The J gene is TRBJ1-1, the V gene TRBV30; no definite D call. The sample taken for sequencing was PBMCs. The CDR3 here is CAWILKAGRSEAFF. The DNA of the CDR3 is TGTGCCTGGATTTTGAAGGCGGGGAGATCTGAAGCTTTCTTT. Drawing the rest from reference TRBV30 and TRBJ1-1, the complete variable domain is SQTIHQWPATLVQPVGSPLSLECTVEGTSNPNLYWYRQAAGRGLQLLFYSVGIGQISSEVPQNLSASRPQDRQFILSSKKLLLSDSGFYLCAWILKAGRSEAFFGQGTRLTVV.